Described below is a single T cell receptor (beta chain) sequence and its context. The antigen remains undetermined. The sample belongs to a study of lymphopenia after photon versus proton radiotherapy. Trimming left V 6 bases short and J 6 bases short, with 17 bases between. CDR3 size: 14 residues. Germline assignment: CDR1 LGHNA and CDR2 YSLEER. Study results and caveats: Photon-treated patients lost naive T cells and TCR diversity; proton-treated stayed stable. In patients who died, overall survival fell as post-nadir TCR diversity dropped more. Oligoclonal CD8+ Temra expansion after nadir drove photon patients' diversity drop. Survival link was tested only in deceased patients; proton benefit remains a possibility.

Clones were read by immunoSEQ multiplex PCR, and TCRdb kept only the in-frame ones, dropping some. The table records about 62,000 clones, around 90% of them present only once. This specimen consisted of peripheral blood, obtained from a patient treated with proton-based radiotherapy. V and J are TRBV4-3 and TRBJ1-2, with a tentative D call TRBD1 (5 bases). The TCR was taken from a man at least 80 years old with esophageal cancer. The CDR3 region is CASRTEGTPNGYTF. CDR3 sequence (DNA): TGCGCCAGCAGGACCGAAGGGACGCCGAATGGCTACACCTTC.